The rows below give T cell receptor beta chains drawn from one sample of a study of T cells in Graves' hyperthyroidism and ophthalmopathy. In TCRdb, the multiplex PCR reads were re-called with MiXCR into one record per CDR3 protein. This sample yields approximately 600,000 distinct CDR3 sequences, of which less than 25% are seen a single time; about 35% belongs to the top ten. The sequencing input was blood. These TCRs come from a man in his thirties or forties with Graves' ophthalmopathy. Each CDR3 is given with its conserved first and last residue. D genes are given only for firm matches. Expanded clones are given a class, and other clones once, few, many or no size at all.

d_gene: .; abundance: many; v_gene: TRBV27; j_gene: TRBJ1-2; CDR3nt: TGTGCCAGCAGTTTAGAGGGGACTACACGTAGCTATGGCTACACCTTC; CDR3aa: CASSLEGTTRSYGYTF
d_gene: TRBD1; abundance: .; v_gene: TRBV28; j_gene: TRBJ2-2; CDR3nt: TGTGCCAGCAGCAGGACAGGGCCCGGGGAGCTGTTTTTT; CDR3aa: CASSRTGPGELFF
d_gene: .; abundance: many; v_gene: TRBV10-3; j_gene: TRBJ1-5; CDR3nt: TGTGCCATCAGTGAGAGAGGGAGCAATCAGCCCCAGCATTTT; CDR3aa: CAISERGSNQPQHF
d_gene: .; abundance: few; v_gene: TRBV29-1; j_gene: TRBJ2-3; CDR3nt: TGCAGCGCCGGACAGCGCACAGATACGCAGTATTTT; CDR3aa: CSAGQRTDTQYF
d_gene: .; abundance: .; v_gene: TRBV7-9; j_gene: TRBJ2-1; CDR3nt: TGTGCCAGCAGCTTATTGGGGACTGAGCAGTTCTTC; CDR3aa: CASSLLGTEQFF
d_gene: .; abundance: few; v_gene: TRBV20-1; j_gene: TRBJ1-1; CDR3nt: TGCAGTGCTAGAGATGAGGCGTTGGTAGCTTTCTTT; CDR3aa: CSARDEALVAFF
d_gene: .; abundance: few; v_gene: TRBV30; j_gene: TRBJ1-1; CDR3nt: TGTGCCTGGAGTACCGGACAGTCGGCTTTCTTT; CDR3aa: CAWSTGQSAFF
d_gene: .; abundance: few; v_gene: TRBV7-6; j_gene: TRBJ2-1; CDR3nt: TGTGCCAGCAGCTTACGATTAGCGGAGTACAATGAGCAGTTCTTC; CDR3aa: CASSLRLAEYNEQFF
d_gene: .; abundance: .; v_gene: TRBV14; j_gene: TRBJ2-7; CDR3nt: TGTGCCAGCAGCCAAGCCCGGACAGCCTTCTCCTACGAGCAGTACTTC; CDR3aa: CASSQARTAFSYEQYF
d_gene: .; abundance: many; v_gene: TRBV11-2; j_gene: TRBJ1-2; CDR3nt: TGTGCCAGCAGCTTACTCGGCAGCGCTTACGGCTACACCTTC; CDR3aa: CASSLLGSAYGYTF
d_gene: TRBD1; abundance: many; v_gene: TRBV3-1; j_gene: TRBJ2-3; CDR3nt: TGTGCCAGCAGCCAATTCCCCCACAGGGGGCCCATTACAGATACGCAGTATTTT; CDR3aa: CASSQFPHRGPITDTQYF
d_gene: .; abundance: .; v_gene: TRBV10-3; j_gene: TRBJ1-1; CDR3nt: TGTGCCATCAGTGAGTCAAGGTCCACGGGCACTGAAGCTTTCTTT; CDR3aa: CAISESRSTGTEAFF
d_gene: .; abundance: few; v_gene: TRBV12-3/TRBV12-4; j_gene: TRBJ1-5; CDR3nt: TGTGCCAGCAGTCCAGGCGTCAATCAGCCCCAGCATTTT; CDR3aa: CASSPGVNQPQHF
d_gene: TRBD1; abundance: .; v_gene: TRBV28; j_gene: TRBJ2-7; CDR3nt: TGTGCCAGCAGAACAGGGGGCCAAAGATACGAGCAGTACTTC; CDR3aa: CASRTGGQRYEQYF
d_gene: .; abundance: .; v_gene: TRBV2; j_gene: TRBJ1-5; CDR3nt: TGCGCCAGCAGCCAAGTCAGCGGTAGCAATCAGCCCCAGCATTTT; CDR3aa: CASSQVSGSNQPQHF
d_gene: TRBD1; abundance: .; v_gene: TRBV28; j_gene: TRBJ1-4; CDR3nt: TGTGCCAGCAGCTCGACCCCCGGGACAGGAAATGAAAAACTGTTTTTT; CDR3aa: CASSSTPGTGNEKLFF
d_gene: .; abundance: .; v_gene: TRBV20-1; j_gene: TRBJ2-1; CDR3nt: TGCAGTGCGAGGGGGTCTAGCGGCCCTAACAATGAGCAGTTCTTC; CDR3aa: CSARGSSGPNNEQFF
d_gene: .; abundance: many; v_gene: TRBV9; j_gene: TRBJ2-7; CDR3nt: TGTGCCAGCAGCCCAGGGGGACTAGCCTACGAGCAGTACTTC; CDR3aa: CASSPGGLAYEQYF
d_gene: TRBD1; abundance: .; v_gene: TRBV5-1; j_gene: TRBJ2-3; CDR3nt: TGCGCCAGCAGCCTCGTAGGGACAGGTACTAGCACAGATACGCAGTATTTT; CDR3aa: CASSLVGTGTSTDTQYF
d_gene: .; abundance: few; v_gene: TRBV12-3/TRBV12-4; j_gene: TRBJ1-5; CDR3nt: TGTGCCAGCACCAGGGGAGCTCAGCCCCAGCATTTT; CDR3aa: CASTRGAQPQHF
d_gene: TRBD1; abundance: many; v_gene: TRBV12-3/TRBV12-4; j_gene: TRBJ2-2; CDR3nt: TGTGCCAGCAGTTTCGGGGACAGGGACACCGGGGAGCTGTTTTTT; CDR3aa: CASSFGDRDTGELFF
d_gene: TRBD2; abundance: few; v_gene: TRBV28; j_gene: TRBJ2-1; CDR3nt: TGTGCCAGCAGTTTATTCGGGAGGTCCCACAATGAGCAGTTCTTC; CDR3aa: CASSLFGRSHNEQFF
d_gene: .; abundance: many; v_gene: TRBV28; j_gene: TRBJ1-2; CDR3nt: TGTGCCAGCAGTCAAGAGCAGGGCTATGGCTACACCTTC; CDR3aa: CASSQEQGYGYTF
d_gene: .; abundance: many; v_gene: TRBV20-1; j_gene: TRBJ2-1; CDR3nt: TGCAGTGCTACACACTACAATGAGCAGTTCTTC; CDR3aa: CSATHYNEQFF
d_gene: TRBD2; abundance: .; v_gene: TRBV10-3; j_gene: TRBJ2-1; CDR3nt: TGTGCCATAATAGCGGGATCGGGCGAGCAGTTCTTC; CDR3aa: CAIIAGSGEQFF
d_gene: .; abundance: .; v_gene: TRBV5-8; j_gene: TRBJ1-6; CDR3nt: TGTGCCAGCAGCTTGCAGGGCCTTACTAATTCACCCCTCCACTTT; CDR3aa: CASSLQGLTNSPLHF
d_gene: .; abundance: few; v_gene: TRBV20-1; j_gene: TRBJ2-1; CDR3nt: TGCAGTGCCAGAAAGGACAACAATGAGCAGTTCTTC; CDR3aa: CSARKDNNEQFF
d_gene: .; abundance: few; v_gene: TRBV20-1; j_gene: TRBJ1-3; CDR3nt: TGCAGTGCTAGACAGGAGAGCTCTGGAAACACCATATATTTT; CDR3aa: CSARQESSGNTIYF
d_gene: .; abundance: .; v_gene: TRBV5-6; j_gene: TRBJ2-5; CDR3nt: TGTGCCAGCAGCTCCTGGGAGACCCAGTACTTC; CDR3aa: CASSSWETQYF
d_gene: .; abundance: few; v_gene: TRBV24-1; j_gene: TRBJ2-2; CDR3nt: TGTGCCACCAGTGATCCGCAGGGACGCGACACCGGGGAGCTGTTTTTT; CDR3aa: CATSDPQGRDTGELFF
d_gene: TRBD1; abundance: many; v_gene: TRBV28; j_gene: TRBJ2-7; CDR3nt: TGTGCCAGCAGTTTACTAACCAGACAGGGGGCCTACGAGCAGTACTTC; CDR3aa: CASSLLTRQGAYEQYF
d_gene: .; abundance: .; v_gene: TRBV6-1; j_gene: TRBJ2-3; CDR3nt: TGTGCCAGCAGCCTTACAGGGGAGGGTAAGGATACGCAGTATTTT; CDR3aa: CASSLTGEGKDTQYF
d_gene: .; abundance: many; v_gene: TRBV2; j_gene: TRBJ1-2; CDR3nt: TGTGCCAGCAGTGAGGGCGGAACCTTTAACTATGGCTACACCTTC; CDR3aa: CASSEGGTFNYGYTF
d_gene: .; abundance: few; v_gene: TRBV19; j_gene: TRBJ2-3; CDR3nt: TGTGCCAGTAGTGCGGGCAGACCTTTCCTCACAGATACGCAGTATTTT; CDR3aa: CASSAGRPFLTDTQYF
d_gene: TRBD2; abundance: many; v_gene: TRBV7-2; j_gene: TRBJ2-1; CDR3nt: TGTGCCAGCAGCCAAAGCGGGAGCTCCTACAATGAGCAGTTCTTC; CDR3aa: CASSQSGSSYNEQFF
d_gene: TRBD2; abundance: many; v_gene: TRBV11-2; j_gene: TRBJ2-7; CDR3nt: TGTGCCAGCAGCTCTTTAGCGGGAGGCAGCTCCTACGAGCAGTACTTC; CDR3aa: CASSSLAGGSSYEQYF
d_gene: TRBD1; abundance: few; v_gene: TRBV12-3/TRBV12-4; j_gene: TRBJ1-6; CDR3nt: TGTGCCAGCAGGACAGGGGGCGAATCACCCCTCCACTTT; CDR3aa: CASRTGGESPLHF